Listed here are 18 T cell receptor beta chains from one sample, sequenced in a study of breast tumors, draining lymph nodes, adjacent tissues. TCRdb independently ran MiXCR on the multiplex PCR reads; one entry per CDR3 protein. The table records 160,000 or so distinct CDR3 sequences, about 30% of them present only once. Samples came from axillary lymph nodes draining the breast cancer. What was sequenced was axillary lymph node tissue. Every receptor here comes from a female donor with breast cancer. Some clones in this sample may be carry-over from other donors' samples.

The chain links TRBV11-2 to TRBJ2-7, with D perhaps matching TRBD2 (6 bases). V was trimmed by 3 bases and J by 2 bases, leaving 14 bases between them. In germline, CDR1 is SGHAT, CDR2 FQNNGV. CDR3 length: 15 amino acids. The CDR3: CASSFLVGGTYEQYF. In DNA form, the CDR3 reads TGTGCCAGCAGCTTTCTGGTAGGAGGGACCTACGAGCAGTACTTC.

At least ten counts were recorded for this clonotype. This chain uses TRBV7-9 with TRBJ2-3; D gene ambiguous. Germline V CDR1 and CDR2: SEHNR, FQNEAQ (reference sequence). This CDR3 contains 15 residues. V lost 3 bases and J 2 bases, leaving 12 bases between the germline ends. The CDR3 nucleotides are TGTGCCAGCAGCTTTAGAGGCAGAGACACAGATACGCAGTATTTT. Translated, it gives CASSFRGRDTDTQYF.

This clonotype was seen a few times. The rearrangement joins TRBV28 to TRBJ1-1; no clear D. This CDR3 has 14 amino acids. V was trimmed by 3 bases and J by 6 bases, leaving 14 bases between them. Germline V CDR1 and CDR2: MDHEN, SYDVKM. This CDR3 reads CASSFQLLVPEAFF. For the CDR3, the DNA is TGTGCCAGCAGTTTCCAACTCCTCGTCCCTGAAGCTTTCTTT.

The rearrangement joins TRBV10-3 to TRBJ2-1, with D unclear. Trimming left V 2 bases short and J 5 bases short, with 10 bases between. CDR3 length equals 14 residues. Germline-derived CDR1 and CDR2 are ENHRY and SYGVKD. DNA of the CDR3: TGTGCCATCAGTGAGGGACCCCCCCACAATGAGCAGTTCTTC. Its translation: CAISEGPPHNEQFF.

This clonotype was seen at least ten times. This chain uses TRBV12-3 or TRBV12-4 with TRBJ1-2, with 7 positions matching TRBD1. The V and J ends lost 6 bases and 11 bases, in that order; junction bases with no gene match: 15. The length of the CDR3 is 14 residues. CDR3 region: CASSGNRGPFLYTF. In DNA form, the CDR3 reads TGTGCCAGCAGCGGGAACAGGGGCCCTTTTCTTTACACCTTC.

About this clonotype: One end of the junction fails to match germline, which may point to a read error. The chain employs TRBV9 and TRBJ2-6; the match to TRBD2 covers 16 bases. The CDR3 length is 16 residues. The germline V gene has CDR1 SGDLS and CDR2 YYNGEE. CDR3 sequence (DNA): TGTGCCAGCAGCGCAGGGACTAGCGGGGGGGCCAACGCCCTGACTTTC. This sequence encodes CASSAGTSGGANALTF.

For this clonotype: The CDR3 does not close with the conserved phenylalanine or tryptophan, likely indicating a read error. This rearrangement joins TRBV20-1 to TRBJ2-5, with a weak D call TRBD2 (5 bases). Germline values: CDR1 DFQATT, CDR2 SNEGSKA (reference sequence). CDR3 length equals 14 residues. CDR3 coding DNA: TGCAGTGCTGTGAGGACTCAGTACCAAGCGACCCAGTACCTC. Amino acids: CSAVRTQYQATQYL.

This clonotype was seen a handful of times. This could be a read error, since a much larger clone is one nucleotide away. This chain uses TRBV6-4 with TRBJ2-1; 10 nucleotides agree with TRBD2. The germline V gene encodes CDR1 MRHNA and CDR2 SNTAGT. V trimming: 6 bases; J trimming: 6 bases; junction bases outside the gene matches: 11. The CDR3 loop spans 16 amino acids. The CDR3 bases are TGTGCCAGCAGGCGGAAGCGGGAGGGGGTAGGCAATGAGCAGTTCTTC. It is translated as CASRRKREGVGNEQFF.

This clonotype was counted once. The V gene is TRBV12-3 or TRBV12-4, the J gene TRBJ1-3; 9 bases are shared with TRBD1. The length of the CDR3 is 19 residues. J was trimmed by 2 bases and V by 4 bases; bases with no gene match: 15. CDR3 sequence (DNA): TGTGCCAGCAGTTCCTATCCGGGACAGGGAGATGAGGCTGGAAACACCATATATTTT. Translated, it gives CASSSYPGQGDEAGNTIYF.

Remarks on this clonotype: The junction and the germline gene differ at one end; a read error may be behind it. The rearrangement links TRBV7-7 to TRBJ2-2, with 10 bases that match TRBD2. The germline V gene has CDR1 SSHAT and CDR2 FNYEAQ (reference sequence). CDR3 length: 17 amino acids. The CDR3 protein is CASTPQSGGANTGELFF. DNA of the CDR3: TGTGCTAGCACCCCGCAGAGCGGGGGGGCAAACACCGGGGAGCTGTTTTTT.

This chain's CDR3 is CASSPDRNNQPQHF. The CDR3, as DNA: TGTGCCAGCAGTCCGGACAGAAACAATCAGCCCCAGCATTTT. The chain is built from TRBV6-4 and TRBJ1-5; a possible D gene is TRBD1 (6 bases). Deletions cut 5 bases from V and 3 bases from J, with 11 bases between. Germline CDR1 MRHNA, CDR2 SNTAGT. This CDR3 is built from 14 residues.

Ten or more counts support this clonotype. The V call is TRBV20-1, the J call TRBJ1-5; TRBD1 is a possible D gene (6 bases). Trimming pared 6 bases from V and 1 base from J, leaving 16 bases between. Germline V lookup: CDR1 DFQATT, CDR2 SNEGSKA (reference sequence). The CDR3 loop spans 15 amino acids. The CDR3 loop reads CSAVRGGGSNQPQHF. The CDR3 nucleotides are TGCAGTGCAGTCCGAGGGGGGGGGAGCAATCAGCCCCAGCATTTT.

This clonotype was seen repeatedly, ten times or more. The V call is TRBV20-1, the J call TRBJ2-2; 7 nucleotides agree with TRBD2. CDR1 is DFQATT and CDR2 is SNEGSKA in the germline V gene (reference sequence). The junction had 14 bases not matched to a gene; V was cut back by 6 bases and J by 4 bases. The CDR3 covers 16 residues. The CDR3 DNA sequence: TGCAGTGCCCGCCCCCGGGGACTACGGACCACCGGGGAGCTGTTTTTT. Encoded protein: CSARPRGLRTTGELFF.

This clonotype was recorded many times. The V gene is TRBV29-1, the J gene TRBJ2-1; D is possibly TRBD2 (5 bases). The germline V and J ends were trimmed by 4 bases and 9 bases, with 7 bases remaining between them. The V gene's germline CDR1 is SQVTM and CDR2 ANQGSEA. The CDR3 is made up of 10 amino acids. CDR3 region: CSVAAVEQFF. The CDR3 bases are TGCAGCGTTGCAGCGGTTGAGCAGTTCTTC.

This clonotype was detected ten times or more. V is TRBV7-8 and J is TRBJ2-7; D possibly corresponds to TRBD1 (6 bases). CDR1 SGHVS and CDR2 FQNEAQ come from the germline V gene. The CDR3 is 16 amino acids. V was cut by 1 base and J by 2 bases, with 15 bases left in between. Here the CDR3 reads CASSLGTGGATYEQYF. CDR3 in DNA: TGTGCCAGCAGCTTAGGTACTGGGGGCGCAACCTACGAGCAGTACTTC.

This clonotype appeared many times. DNA for the CDR3: TGTGCCAGCAGTCTCGGGACAGGTTACAATGAGCAGTTCTTC. Translating gives CASSLGTGYNEQFF. The V call is TRBV6-1, the J call TRBJ2-1; 8 positions agree with TRBD1. Germline CDR1 is MNHNS and CDR2 is SASEGT. This CDR3 spans 14 amino acids. V lost 5 bases, J lost 4 bases, and 4 bases stayed unmatched.

This clonotype was found many times. The chain uses TRBV7-3 and TRBJ2-1, with D unclear. This CDR3 comprises 14 residues. The V end was cut by 4 bases, the J end by 3 bases, with 10 bases between. In germline, CDR1 is SGHTA, CDR2 FQGTGA. This CDR3 reads CASSSNPRYNEQFF. In DNA, the CDR3 is TGTGCCAGCAGCTCCAACCCACGCTACAATGAGCAGTTCTTC.

This clonotype was picked up many times. This sequence joins TRBV6-2 or TRBV6-3 and TRBJ1-3; D is possibly TRBD1 (5 bases). This CDR3 region has 14 residues. V lost 7 bases and J 1 base, leaving 11 bases between the germline ends. Germline V lookup: CDR1 MNHEY, CDR2 SVGEGT. The CDR3 loop reads CASNDRQSGNTIYF. The CDR3 coding sequence is TGTGCCAGCAATGACCGACAGTCTGGAAACACCATATATTTT.